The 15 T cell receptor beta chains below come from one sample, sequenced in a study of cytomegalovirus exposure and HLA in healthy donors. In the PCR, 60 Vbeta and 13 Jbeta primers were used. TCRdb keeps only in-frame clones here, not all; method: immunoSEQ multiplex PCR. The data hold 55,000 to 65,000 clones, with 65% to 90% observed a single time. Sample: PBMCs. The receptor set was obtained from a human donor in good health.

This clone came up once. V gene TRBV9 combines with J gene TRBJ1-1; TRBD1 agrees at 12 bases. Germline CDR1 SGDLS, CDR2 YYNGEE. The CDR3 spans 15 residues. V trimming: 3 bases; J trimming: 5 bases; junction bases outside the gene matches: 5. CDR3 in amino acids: CASSGGDRGQTEAFF. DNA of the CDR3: TGTGCCAGCAGCGGTGGGGACAGGGGGCAAACTGAAGCTTTCTTT. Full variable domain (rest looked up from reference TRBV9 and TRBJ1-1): DSGVTQTPKHLITATGQRVTLRCSPRSGDLSVYWYQQSLDQGLQFLIQYYNGEERAKGNILERFSAQQFPDLHSELNLSSLELGDSALYFCASSGGDRGQTEAFFGQGTRLTVV.

CDR3 DNA: TGTGCCAGCAGCCAAGCCAGGACTAGCGGATCAGAGACCCAGTACTTC. Translating it yields CASSQARTSGSETQYF. The chain is built from TRBV4-2 and TRBJ2-5; 10 bases align to TRBD2. J was trimmed by 4 bases and V by 1 base; bases with no gene match: 6. Per the germline V gene, CDR1 is LGHNA and CDR2 is YNFKEQ. The CDR3 spans 16 residues.

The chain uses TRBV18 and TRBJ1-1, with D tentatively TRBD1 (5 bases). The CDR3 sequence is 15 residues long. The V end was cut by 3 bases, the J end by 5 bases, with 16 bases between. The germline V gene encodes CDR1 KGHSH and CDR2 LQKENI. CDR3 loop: CASSPHGGTETEAFF. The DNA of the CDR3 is TGTGCCAGCTCACCTCACGGGGGTACCGAGACTGAAGCTTTCTTT.

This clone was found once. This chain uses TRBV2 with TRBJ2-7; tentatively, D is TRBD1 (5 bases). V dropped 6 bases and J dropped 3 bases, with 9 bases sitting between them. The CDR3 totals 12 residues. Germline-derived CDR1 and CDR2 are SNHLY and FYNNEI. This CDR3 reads CASRDINYEQYF. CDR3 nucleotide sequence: TGTGCCAGCAGGGACATAAACTACGAGCAGTACTTC.

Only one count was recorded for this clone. CDR3 sequence reads: CATSRRQGAGNIQYF. The CDR3 bases are TGTGCCACCAGCCGTCGACAGGGGGCTGGAAACATTCAGTACTTC. The rearrangement links TRBV15 to TRBJ2-4, with 10 bases aligning to TRBD1. Germline CDR1 is LNHNV and CDR2 is YYDKDF (reference sequence). The trim removed 5 bases at V and 6 bases at J, leaving 7 bases unmatched. This CDR3 is built from 15 residues.

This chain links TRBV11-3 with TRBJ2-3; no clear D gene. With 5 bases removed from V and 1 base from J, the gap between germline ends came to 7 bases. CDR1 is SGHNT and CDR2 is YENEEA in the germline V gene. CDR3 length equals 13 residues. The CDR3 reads CASSAARTDTQYF. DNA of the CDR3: TGTGCCAGCAGCGCGGCGCGCACAGATACGCAGTATTTT.

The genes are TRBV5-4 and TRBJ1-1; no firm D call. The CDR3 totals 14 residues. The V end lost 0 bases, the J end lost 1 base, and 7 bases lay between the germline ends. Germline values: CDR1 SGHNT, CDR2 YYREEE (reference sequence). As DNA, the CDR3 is TGTGCCAGCAGCTTGGGTATCGGGAACACTGAAGCTTTCTTT. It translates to CASSLGIGNTEAFF.

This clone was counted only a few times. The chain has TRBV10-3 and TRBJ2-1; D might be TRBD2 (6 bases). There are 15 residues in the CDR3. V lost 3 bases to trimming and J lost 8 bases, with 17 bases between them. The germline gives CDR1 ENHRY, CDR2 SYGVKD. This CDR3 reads CAISDGLLGVHEQFF. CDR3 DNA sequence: TGTGCCATCAGTGACGGACTACTAGGGGTCCATGAGCAGTTCTTC.

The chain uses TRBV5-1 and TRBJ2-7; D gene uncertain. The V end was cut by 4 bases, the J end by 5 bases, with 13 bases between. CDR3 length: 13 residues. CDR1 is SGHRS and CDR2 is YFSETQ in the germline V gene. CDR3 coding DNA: TGCGCCAGCAGCGTCTCGGGTGTTAACGAGCAGTACTTC. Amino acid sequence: CASSVSGVNEQYF.

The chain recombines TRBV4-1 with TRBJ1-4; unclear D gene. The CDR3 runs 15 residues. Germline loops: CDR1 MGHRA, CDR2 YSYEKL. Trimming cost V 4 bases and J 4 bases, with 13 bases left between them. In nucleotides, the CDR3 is TGCGCCAGCAGCCCCCCTTTTGCGGGTAATGAAAAACTGTTTTTT. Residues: CASSPPFAGNEKLFF.

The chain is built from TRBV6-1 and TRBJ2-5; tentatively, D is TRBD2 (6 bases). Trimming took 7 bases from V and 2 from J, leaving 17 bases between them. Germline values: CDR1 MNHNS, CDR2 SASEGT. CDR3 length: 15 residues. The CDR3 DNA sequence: TGTGCCAGCATCCAATCGGGCGGGAAGCAAGAGACCCAGTACTTC. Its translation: CASIQSGGKQETQYF.

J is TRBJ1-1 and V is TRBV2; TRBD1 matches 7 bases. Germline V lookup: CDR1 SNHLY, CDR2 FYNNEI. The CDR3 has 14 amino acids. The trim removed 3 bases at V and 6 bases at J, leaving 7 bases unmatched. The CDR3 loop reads CASSDRGFKAEAFF. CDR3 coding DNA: TGTGCCAGCAGTGACAGGGGGTTTAAGGCTGAAGCTTTCTTT.

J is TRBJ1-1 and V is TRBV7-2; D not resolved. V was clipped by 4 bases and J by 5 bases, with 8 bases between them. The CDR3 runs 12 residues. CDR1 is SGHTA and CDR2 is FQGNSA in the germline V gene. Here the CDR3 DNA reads TGTGCCAGCAGCTCCTTCGGGACTGAAGCTTTCTTT. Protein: CASSSFGTEAFF.

CDR3 nucleotide sequence: TGCAGCGTTGACGGTGCTAGCGGGGGGGAGACCCAGTACTTC. Its translation is CSVDGASGGETQYF. The chain employs TRBV29-1 and TRBJ2-5; TRBD2 aligns across 11 bases. V gave up 3 bases and J gave up 5 bases; unmatched junction bases: 5. The germline V gene has CDR1 SQVTM and CDR2 ANQGSEA. The CDR3 loop spans 14 amino acids.

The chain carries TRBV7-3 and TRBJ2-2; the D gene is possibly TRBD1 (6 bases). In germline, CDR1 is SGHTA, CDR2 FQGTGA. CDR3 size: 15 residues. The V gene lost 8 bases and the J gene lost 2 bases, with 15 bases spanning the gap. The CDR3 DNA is TGTGCCAGCTCCCGGGACACCCTAAACACCGGGGAGCTGTTTTTT. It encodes CASSRDTLNTGELFF. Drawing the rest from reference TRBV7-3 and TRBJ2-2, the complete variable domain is GAGVSQTPSNKVTEKGKYVELRCDPISGHTALYWYRQSLGQGPEFLIYFQGTGAADDSGLPNDRFFAVRPEGSVSTLKIQRTERGDSAVYLCASSRDTLNTGELFFGEGSRLTVL.